These T cell receptor beta chains were read from a single sample in a study of T-cell memory formation after mild COVID-19. TCRdb re-called the 5' RACE reads through MiXCR, storing one row per CDR3 protein. The table lists roughly 150,000 distinct CDR3 sequences, 13% of them singletons. The sequenced sample consisted of PBMCs or a T cell subset sorted from them (not recorded which). Every receptor here comes from a man younger than 35 who had mild COVID-19 (a few samples of this study predate the infection). Cell type and time point are not known. Each CDR3 is given with its conserved first and last residue. A D gene is named only where the DNA matches it firmly. The size entry is marked missing in some rows and otherwise reads once, few, many or a size class.

abundance	v_gene	j_gene	d_gene	len	CDR3nt	CDR3aa
few	TRBV7-2	TRBJ2-3	NA	15	TGTGCCAGCAGCCAGACTAGAGGGGCGACAGATACGCAGTATTTT	CASSQTRGATDTQYF
NA	TRBV6-2/TRBV6-3	TRBJ2-5	TRBD2	13	TGTGCCAGCAGGGGACTAGCAGAAGAGACCCAGTACTTC	CASRGLAEETQYF
NA	TRBV5-1	TRBJ2-1	TRBD2	13	TGCGCCAGCAGCTTCCGGGAGGCCAGTGAGCAGTTCTTC	CASSFREASEQFF
many	TRBV4-2	TRBJ1-3	NA	17	TGTGCCAGCAGCCAAGACACAGACTCCAGCTCTGGAAACACCATATATTTT	CASSQDTDSSSGNTIYF
few	TRBV10-3	TRBJ2-7	NA	14	TGTGCCATCGCTACAGGGAGACAATCCTACGAGCAGTACTTC	CAIATGRQSYEQYF
NA	TRBV5-1	TRBJ1-1	NA	15	TGCGCCAGTATCGGAGGAGATGGGTCGAACACTGAAGCTTTCTTT	CASIGGDGSNTEAFF
few	TRBV6-6	TRBJ2-1	TRBD2	15	TGTGCCAGCAGTTACCTAGCGGGGGGATCATATGAGCAGTTCTTC	CASSYLAGGSYEQFF
NA	TRBV2	TRBJ1-6	NA	15	TGTGCCAGCAGGGTTACAGAGACATCGAATTCACCCCTCCACTTT	CASRVTETSNSPLHF
NA	TRBV12-3/TRBV12-4	TRBJ1-4	NA	15	TGTGCCAGCAGAGAAGGGGGGCAGCTCGGTGAAAAACTGTTTTTT	CASREGGQLGEKLFF
once	TRBV28	TRBJ2-3	TRBD1	18	TGTGCCAGCAGTTTAGGGGGACAGGGGGCTTCAGGGGAAGATACGCAGTATTTT	CASSLGGQGASGEDTQYF
NA	TRBV12-3/TRBV12-4	TRBJ1-1	NA	13	TGTGCCAGCAGCCAACTGACAGGTTTTGAAGCTTTCTTT	CASSQLTGFEAFF
NA	TRBV7-2	TRBJ1-2	NA	13	TGTGCCAGCAGCCGAGGGTACGGGTATGGCTACACCTTC	CASSRGYGYGYTF
few	TRBV3-1	TRBJ2-7	NA	13	TGTGCCAGCAGCCAAGGTCCGGGTTACGAGCAGTACTTC	CASSQGPGYEQYF
many	TRBV7-8	TRBJ2-3	TRBD2	16	TGTGCCAGCAGCAAGGGACTAGCGGGGGTCACAGATACGCAGTATTTT	CASSKGLAGVTDTQYF
few	TRBV5-6	TRBJ1-6	NA	11	TGTGCCAGCAGCGTGCAGGGACCCCTCCACTTT	CASSVQGPLHF
few	TRBV6-2/TRBV6-3	TRBJ2-1	NA	15	TGTGCCAGCAGGAATAGCGCCGATTACTACAATGAGCAGTTCTTC	CASRNSADYYNEQFF
many	TRBV12-3/TRBV12-4	TRBJ1-2	TRBD1	12	TGTGCCAGCAGTAACAGGGGCTATGGCTACACCTTC	CASSNRGYGYTF
NA	TRBV7-9	TRBJ1-3	NA	16	TGTGCCAGCAGCTCCCCCCGGGTGTCGGCTGGAAACACCATATATTTT	CASSSPRVSAGNTIYF
few	TRBV20-1	TRBJ2-7	NA	13	TGCAGTGGGAGAGGCCGGGTGGTCGGCGAGCAGTACTTC	CSGRGRVVGEQYF
NA	TRBV12-3/TRBV12-4	TRBJ2-1	NA	15	TGTGCCAGCAGGCCGGGACACATTACCCTGGGCGAGCAGTTCTTC	CASRPGHITLGEQFF
once	TRBV7-9	TRBJ1-2	TRBD1	15	TGTGCCAGCAGCTTATGGGGACAGGGGGCAAAAGGCTACACCTTC	CASSLWGQGAKGYTF
few	TRBV11-2	TRBJ1-2	TRBD1	14	TGTGCCAGCAGGAAAGGGACAGGGGGTTATGGCTACACCTTC	CASRKGTGGYGYTF
NA	TRBV14	TRBJ1-1	NA	13	TGTGCCAGCAGCCATACTTGGAACACTGAAGCTTTCTTT	CASSHTWNTEAFF
NA	TRBV20-1	TRBJ2-7	TRBD2	15	TGCAGTGCCTCCCTTAGCGGGGCCCTCTCCTACGAGCAGTACTTC	CSASLSGALSYEQYF
many	TRBV20-1	TRBJ2-3	TRBD2	13	TGCAGTGCTAGACTAGCGGGCACAGATACGCAGTATTTT	CSARLAGTDTQYF
few	TRBV14	TRBJ1-4	NA	14	TGTGCCAGCAGCCTTCTGGGGATTAATGAAAAACTGTTTTTT	CASSLLGINEKLFF
few	TRBV20-1	TRBJ2-3	NA	13	TGCAGTGCTTCAGGACTGGAGACAGATACGCAGTATTTT	CSASGLETDTQYF
NA	TRBV7-9	TRBJ1-2	NA	12	TGTGCCAGCAGCTTATACGGCTATGGCTACACCTTC	CASSLYGYGYTF
many	TRBV24-1	TRBJ2-2	NA	14	TGTGCCACCAGGGGATGGGACAACACCGGGGAGCTGTTTTTT	CATRGWDNTGELFF
few	TRBV11-2	TRBJ2-5	TRBD2	15	TGTGCCAGCAGCCTGCTTAGCGGGGGGGCAGAGACCCAGTACTTC	CASSLLSGGAETQYF
NA	TRBV29-1	TRBJ1-6	TRBD1	12	TGCAGCGCTCGGACAGGGGGGTCACCCCTCCACTTT	CSARTGGSPLHF
NA	TRBV7-9	TRBJ2-7	NA	16	TGTGCCAGCAGCCTCGAGGGGTCAGTTACCTACTACGAGCAGTACTTC	CASSLEGSVTYYEQYF
NA	TRBV11-2	TRBJ2-1	TRBD2	16	TGTGCCAGCAGCTTGTCCCGCGGGAGCTCCTACAATGAGCAGTTCTTC	CASSLSRGSSYNEQFF
NA	TRBV6-1	TRBJ1-5	NA	13	TGTGCCAGCAGTGATGGGGGGCAACAGCCCCAGCATTTT	CASSDGGQQPQHF
few	TRBV6-6	TRBJ2-3	TRBD2	15	TGTGCCAGCAGTTGGTCGAGCGGGGGTATAGATACGCAGTATTTT	CASSWSSGGIDTQYF
few	TRBV9	TRBJ2-3	NA	16	TGTGCCAGCAGCGTGCCACCCGCAGCAGGGGCAGATACGCAGTATTTT	CASSVPPAAGADTQYF
few	TRBV4-3	TRBJ2-5	NA	15	TGCGCCAGCAGCCAAGATATGAGGGGCCAAGAGACCCAGTACTTC	CASSQDMRGQETQYF
NA	TRBV5-1	TRBJ2-5	NA	14	TGCGCCAGCAGCTTGGACGGGTACCAAGAGACCCAGTACTTC	CASSLDGYQETQYF
few	TRBV4-1	TRBJ1-1	NA	15	TGCGCCAGCAGCCAAGATTGGGCATGGAACACTGAAGCTTTCTTT	CASSQDWAWNTEAFF
few	TRBV24-1	TRBJ1-5	TRBD1	16	TGTGCCACCAGTGATCCCGGGACAGGGGGTGATCAGCCCCAGCATTTT	CATSDPGTGGDQPQHF
NA	TRBV6-6	TRBJ2-5	NA	14	TGTGCCAGCAGCTTCTCGCGGGGTGAAGAGACCCAGTACTTC	CASSFSRGEETQYF
NA	TRBV4-3	TRBJ2-3	TRBD1	17	TGCGCCAGCAGCCAAGCGACCTTCGGACAGGGAACAGATACGCAGTATTTT	CASSQATFGQGTDTQYF
NA	TRBV5-6	TRBJ1-4	TRBD1	14	TGTGCCAGCAGCCGTACAGGGGTAGGCGAAAAACTGTTTTTT	CASSRTGVGEKLFF
NA	TRBV7-2	TRBJ2-3	TRBD1	15	TGTGCCAGCAGACAAGACAGGGGGGCAACAGATACGCAGTATTTT	CASRQDRGATDTQYF
few	TRBV12-3/TRBV12-4	TRBJ2-2	TRBD1	16	TGTGCCAGCAGCCCCGGACCGACAGGGGAGATCGGGGAGCTGTTTTTT	CASSPGPTGEIGELFF
once	TRBV5-6	TRBJ1-1	NA	12	TGTGCCAGCAGGGGGGAGGGGACTGAAGCTTTCTTT	CASRGEGTEAFF
many	TRBV20-1	TRBJ2-1	NA	15	TGCAGTGCCCCAACCCCTCCTCGGGGCCCCAATGAGCAGTTCTTC	CSAPTPPRGPNEQFF
NA	TRBV20-1	TRBJ2-1	TRBD2	14	TGCAGTGCCCAGACTAGCGGGGGGTACAATGAGCAGTTCTTC	CSAQTSGGYNEQFF
many	TRBV11-2	TRBJ2-5	NA	14	TGTGCCAGCAGCTTGGAACTAGCACAAGAGACCCAGTACTTC	CASSLELAQETQYF
NA	TRBV6-2/TRBV6-3	TRBJ1-5	NA	16	TGTGCCAGCAGTTACTCAAAAACAGGGTTTAATCAGCCCCAGCATTTT	CASSYSKTGFNQPQHF
NA	TRBV7-9	TRBJ1-5	NA	15	TGTGCCAGCAGCCGTCGGGGAGATAGCAATCAGCCCCAGCATTTT	CASSRRGDSNQPQHF
few	TRBV7-2	TRBJ2-2	TRBD1	14	TGTGCCAGCAGGATAACAGGGGGCACCGGGGAGCTGTTTTTT	CASRITGGTGELFF
NA	TRBV4-3	TRBJ1-1	TRBD1	18	TGCGCCAGCAGCCACGAGTTCACGCAGGGGGCGAGGTACACTGAAGCTTTCTTT	CASSHEFTQGARYTEAFF
few	TRBV5-1	TRBJ2-3	NA	15	TGCGCCAGCAGCTTGGATCCCCACAACCCGGATACGCAGTATTTT	CASSLDPHNPDTQYF
few	TRBV20-1	TRBJ2-3	NA	14	TGCAGTGCTAGAGGGCCGGGGGTACTAAATACGCAGTATTTT	CSARGPGVLNTQYF
NA	TRBV5-6	TRBJ1-2	NA	14	TGTGCCAGCAGCTTCTACCAAGCTAACTATGGCTACACCTTC	CASSFYQANYGYTF
few	TRBV19	TRBJ1-2	NA	13	TGTGCCAGTAGATCCCCCAGGACCTATGGCTACACCTTC	CASRSPRTYGYTF